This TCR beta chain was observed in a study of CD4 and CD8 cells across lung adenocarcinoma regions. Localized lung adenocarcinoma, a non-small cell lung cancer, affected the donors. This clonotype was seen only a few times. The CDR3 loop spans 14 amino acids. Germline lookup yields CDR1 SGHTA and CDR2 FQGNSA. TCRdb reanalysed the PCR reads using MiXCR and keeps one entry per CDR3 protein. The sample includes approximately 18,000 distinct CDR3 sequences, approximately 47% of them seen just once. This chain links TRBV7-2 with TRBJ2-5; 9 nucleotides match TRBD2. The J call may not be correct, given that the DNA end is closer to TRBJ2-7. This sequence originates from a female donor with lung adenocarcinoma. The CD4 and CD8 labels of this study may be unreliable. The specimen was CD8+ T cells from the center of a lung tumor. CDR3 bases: TGTGCCAGCAGCTTGACTAGCGGTCATTACGAGCAGTACTTC. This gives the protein CASSLTSGHYEQYF.